Described below is a single TCR beta chain sequence and its context. Its antigen remains unknown. These data belong to a study of T cells in Graves' hyperthyroidism and ophthalmopathy. V dropped 3 bases and J dropped 1 base, with 7 bases sitting between them. CDR1 WSHSY and CDR2 SAAADI come from the germline V gene. This CDR3 region has 14 residues. General study points: Stable hyperthyroidism was told apart from ophthalmopathy by a model built on 13 V-J features.

Hyperthyroidism was newly diagnosed in patients aged 18 to 65 (duration under 2 months). Blood sampling occurred at first hyperthyroidism diagnosis, ahead of any ophthalmopathy symptoms. Researchers amplified the TCR beta CDR3 regions from RNA transcripts. The primer set for the first-round RT-PCR of the TCR CDR3 was HTBI. Using its own MiXCR run on the multiplex PCR reads, TCRdb lists one record per CDR3 protein. The sample shows a few hundred thousand distinct CDR3 sequences, around 15% of them seen only once. The specimen was blood. This sequence was found in a woman aged 45-60 years with Graves' hyperthyroidism that later progressed to Graves' ophthalmopathy. The J gene is TRBJ1-3, the V gene TRBV10-2; D might be TRBD1 (5 bases). CDR3 amino acids: CASSDGGSGNTIYF. DNA of the CDR3: TGCGCCAGCAGTGACGGGGGATCTGGAAACACCATATATTTT.